This TCR beta chain originates from a study of shared clonotypes between healthy human individuals. The count of this clone is one. The same CDR3 can be traced to other DNA sequences in this sample. TCRdb's table, derived via immunoSEQ multiplex PCR, lists solely in-frame clones and lacks some. The repertoire holds 2 million to 3 million clones, with 93% as singletons. The sequenced sample was naive CD4+ T cells from PBMCs. Regarding subset: CD45RA+ positively selected. The sequence was obtained from a man in his late teens or twenties in good health. Some clones in this sample may be carry-over from other donors' samples.

CDR3 in amino acids: CASSRQGPYEQYF. CDR3 nucleotides: TGTGCCAGCAGTCGTCAGGGGCCCTACGAGCAGTACTTC. The chain uses TRBV27 and TRBJ2-7; D might be TRBD1 (6 bases). V was trimmed by 5 bases and J by 2 bases, leaving 10 bases between them. Germline V gene sequence: CDR1 MNHEY, CDR2 SMNVEV (reference sequence). This CDR3 contains 13 residues.